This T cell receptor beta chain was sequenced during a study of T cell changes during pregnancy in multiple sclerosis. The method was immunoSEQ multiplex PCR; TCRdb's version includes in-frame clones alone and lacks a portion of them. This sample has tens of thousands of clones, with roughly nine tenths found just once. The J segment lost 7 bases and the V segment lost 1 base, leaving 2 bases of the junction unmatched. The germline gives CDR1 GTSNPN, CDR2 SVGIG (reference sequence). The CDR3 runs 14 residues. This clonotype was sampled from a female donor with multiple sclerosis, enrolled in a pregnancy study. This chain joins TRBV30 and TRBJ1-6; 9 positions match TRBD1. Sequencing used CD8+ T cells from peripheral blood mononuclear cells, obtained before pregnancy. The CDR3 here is CAWSGGQGNSPLHF. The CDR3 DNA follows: TGTGCCTGGAGTGGGGGACAGGGCAATTCACCCCTCCACTTT.